This T cell receptor beta chain appears in the sequencing data of a study of regulatory T cells in long-lasting Graves disease. Time point described: newly diagnosed GD, antithyroid drugs for less than 3 months. PBMC-derived RNA was used for the TCR library. Arm-PCR with iRepertoire HTBI primers amplified the CDR3 regions for these TCR beta libraries. TCRdb independently ran MiXCR on the multiplex PCR reads; one entry per CDR3 protein. The repertoire includes about 210,000 distinct CDR3 sequences, approximately 18% of them detected once, and about 12% sits in the top ten. The V gene lost 9 bases and the J gene lost 4 bases, with 21 bases spanning the gap. The CDR3 is 15 amino acids. Germline-derived CDR1 and CDR2 are LNHDA and SQIVND (reference sequence). This clonotype was detected many times. Separately, the same data were catalogued under a study of T cells in Graves' hyperthyroidism and ophthalmopathy. Per that paper: Patients counted as stable if ophthalmopathy did not develop within 18 months. Blood also showed most of the thyroid clonotypes that were expanded above 0.001.

This receptor was taken from a woman aged 30 to 39 with Graves disease. Source: peripheral blood mononuclear cells (PBMCs), taken at new diagnosis, from a patient treated with antithyroid drugs. This sequence joins TRBV19 and TRBJ1-1; TRBD1 is a possible D gene (5 bases). The CDR3 DNA sequence: TGTGCCAGCTCAAAGACCCGGGGGGTCCTCACTGAAGCTTTCTTT. It encodes CASSKTRGVLTEAFF.